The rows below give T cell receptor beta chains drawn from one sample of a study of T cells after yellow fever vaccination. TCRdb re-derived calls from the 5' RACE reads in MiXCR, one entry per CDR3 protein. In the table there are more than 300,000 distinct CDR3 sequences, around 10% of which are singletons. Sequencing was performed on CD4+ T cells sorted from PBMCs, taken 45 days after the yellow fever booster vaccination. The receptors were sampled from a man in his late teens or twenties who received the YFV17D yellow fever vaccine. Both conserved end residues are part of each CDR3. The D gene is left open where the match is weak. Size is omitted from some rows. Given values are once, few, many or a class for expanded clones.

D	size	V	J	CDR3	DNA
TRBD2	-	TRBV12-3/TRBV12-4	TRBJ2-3	CASSRRGEGDTQYF	TGTGCCAGCAGCCGTCGGGGGGAGGGAGATACGCAGTATTTT
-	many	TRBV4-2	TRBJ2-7	CASSQEKGRRGYF	TGTGCCAGCAGCCAAGAGAAGGGACGGAGGGGGTACTTC
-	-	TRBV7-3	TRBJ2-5	CASRAPGIQETQYF	TGTGCCAGCAGGGCACCGGGAATCCAAGAGACCCAGTACTTC
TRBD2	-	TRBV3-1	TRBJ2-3	CASSPTSGGRSQYF	TGTGCCAGCAGCCCAACTAGCGGGGGGAGGTCGCAGTATTTT
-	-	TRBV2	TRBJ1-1	CASSSLDPVATEAFF	TGTGCCAGCAGCTCCCTTGACCCGGTGGCCACTGAAGCTTTCTTT
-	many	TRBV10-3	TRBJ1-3	CAISELDSGNTIYF	TGTGCCATCAGTGAGCTGGACTCTGGAAACACCATATATTTT
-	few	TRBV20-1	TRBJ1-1	CSAREGVREAFF	TGCAGTGCTAGAGAAGGCGTCCGAGAAGCTTTCTTT
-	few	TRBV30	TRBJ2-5	CAWSGRGAQYF	TGTGCCTGGAGCGGGCGAGGGGCCCAGTACTTC
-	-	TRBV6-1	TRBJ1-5	CASGQINQPQHF	TGTGCCAGCGGACAGATCAATCAGCCCCAGCATTTT
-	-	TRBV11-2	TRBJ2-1	CASSLDLGSYNEQFF	TGTGCCAGCAGCTTAGATCTCGGCAGCTACAATGAGCAGTTCTTC
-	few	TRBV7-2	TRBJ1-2	CASSFTGVEGYTF	TGTGCCAGCAGTTTTACTGGTGTGGAAGGCTACACCTTC
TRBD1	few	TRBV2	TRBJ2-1	CASSARGSYNEQFF	TGTGCCAGCAGTGCCAGGGGGTCCTACAATGAGCAGTTCTTC
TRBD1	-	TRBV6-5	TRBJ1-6	CASSSTGNTYNSPLHF	TGTGCCAGCAGTTCGACAGGGAACACCTATAATTCACCCCTCCACTTT
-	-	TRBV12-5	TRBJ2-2	CASGLSPAANTGELFF	TGTGCTAGTGGTTTGTCCCCAGCCGCGAACACCGGGGAGCTGTTTTTT
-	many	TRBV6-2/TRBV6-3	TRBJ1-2	CASVIGHLNYGYTF	TGTGCCAGCGTAATAGGACACTTAAACTATGGCTACACCTTC
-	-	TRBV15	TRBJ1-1	CATSGGGDTEAFF	TGTGCCACCAGCGGCGGCGGGGACACTGAAGCTTTCTTT
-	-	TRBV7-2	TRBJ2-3	CASSFYADTQYF	TGTGCCAGCAGCTTCTATGCAGATACGCAGTATTTT
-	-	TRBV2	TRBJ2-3	CASTGSVRTDTQYF	TGTGCCAGCACGGGCTCGGTGCGGACAGATACGCAGTATTTT
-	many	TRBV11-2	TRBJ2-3	CASSLGPSIGGSQYF	TGTGCCAGCAGCTTAGGGCCTTCTATTGGGGGATCGCAGTATTTT
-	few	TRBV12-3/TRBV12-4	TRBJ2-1	CASSHRGYNEQFF	TGTGCCAGCAGTCACCGGGGTTACAATGAGCAGTTCTTC
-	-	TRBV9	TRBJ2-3	CASSAIQGRATDTQYF	TGTGCCAGCAGCGCAATTCAGGGCCGGGCGACAGATACGCAGTATTTT
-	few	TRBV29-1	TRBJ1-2	CSAQGDAGGYTF	TGCAGCGCACAGGGTGATGCCGGTGGCTACACCTTC
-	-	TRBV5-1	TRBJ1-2	CASSLTRARNYGYTF	TGCGCCAGCAGCTTAACCAGGGCTAGGAACTATGGCTACACCTTC
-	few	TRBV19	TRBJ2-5	CASSISSAETQYF	TGTGCCAGTAGTATCAGCAGCGCGGAGACCCAGTACTTC
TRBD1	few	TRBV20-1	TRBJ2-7	CSATRDRGPAYEQYF	TGCAGTGCTACCCGGGACAGGGGGCCTGCCTACGAGCAGTACTTC
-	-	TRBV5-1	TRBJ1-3	CASKEELSGNTIYF	TGCGCCAGCAAGGAGGAACTCTCTGGAAACACCATATATTTT
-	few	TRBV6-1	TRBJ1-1	CASSEFGGYTEAFF	TGTGCCAGCAGTGAATTTGGGGGTTACACTGAAGCTTTCTTT
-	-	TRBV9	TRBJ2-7	CASSVEQSSYEQYF	TGTGCCAGCAGCGTAGAACAGAGCTCCTACGAGCAGTACTTC
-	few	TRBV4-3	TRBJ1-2	CASSQEQTAAGYTF	TGCGCCAGCAGCCAAGAACAGACGGCGGCTGGCTACACCTTC
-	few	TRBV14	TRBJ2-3	CASSQVGHPEGPDTQYF	TGTGCCAGCAGCCAAGTAGGACACCCGGAGGGCCCAGATACGCAGTATTTT
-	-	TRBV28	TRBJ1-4	CASSLARFNEKLFF	TGTGCCAGCAGTTTAGCTAGGTTTAATGAAAAACTGTTTTTT
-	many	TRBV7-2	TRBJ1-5	CASSRWSGGNQPQHF	TGTGCCAGCAGTCGATGGTCGGGCGGGAATCAGCCCCAGCATTTT
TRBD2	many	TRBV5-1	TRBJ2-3	CASSSGGPTDTQYF	TGCGCCAGCAGCTCGGGGGGGCCCACAGATACGCAGTATTTT
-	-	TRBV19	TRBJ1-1	CASSIPGQEGKAFF	TGTGCCAGTAGTATCCCCGGACAAGAGGGGAAGGCTTTCTTT
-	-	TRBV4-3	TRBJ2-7	CASSRTWVQGNYEQYF	TGCGCCAGCAGCCGAACTTGGGTTCAGGGAAACTACGAGCAGTACTTC
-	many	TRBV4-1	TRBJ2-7	CASSQVLGRSSYEQYF	TGCGCCAGCAGCCAAGTCCTCGGGCGGAGCTCCTACGAGCAGTACTTC
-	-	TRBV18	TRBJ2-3	CASSRGPSTDTQYF	TGTGCCAGCTCCCGAGGTCCTAGCACAGATACGCAGTATTTT
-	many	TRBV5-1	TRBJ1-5	CASSLDSEDQPQHF	TGCGCCAGCAGCTTGGACAGCGAGGATCAGCCCCAGCATTTT
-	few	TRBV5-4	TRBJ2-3	CASSLGLPGEQYF	TGTGCCAGCAGCTTGGGATTGCCGGGGGAGCAGTATTTT
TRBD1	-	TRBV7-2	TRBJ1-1	CASSLRTGPTEAFF	TGTGCCAGCAGCTTAAGGACAGGGCCGACTGAAGCTTTCTTT
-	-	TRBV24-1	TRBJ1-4	CATSPGVTPATNEKLFF	TGTGCCACCAGTCCCGGAGTCACCCCTGCAACTAATGAAAAACTGTTTTTT
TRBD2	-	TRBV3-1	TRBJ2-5	CASSSYLAGQETQYF	TGTGCCAGCAGCTCGTACCTAGCGGGGCAAGAGACCCAGTACTTC
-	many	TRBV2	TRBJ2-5	CASSEAWETQYF	TGTGCCAGCAGTGAAGCCTGGGAGACCCAGTACTTC
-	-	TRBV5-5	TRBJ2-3	CASSSSFWDTQYF	TGTGCCAGCAGCTCGAGCTTTTGGGATACGCAGTATTTT
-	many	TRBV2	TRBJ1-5	CASKLYNQPQHF	TGTGCCAGCAAACTGTACAATCAGCCCCAGCATTTT
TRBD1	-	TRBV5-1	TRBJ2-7	CASSFRTGTGTHEQYF	TGCGCCAGCAGCTTCCGCACCGGGACAGGGACCCACGAGCAGTACTTC
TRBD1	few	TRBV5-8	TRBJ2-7	CASSLWTGGYEQYF	TGTGCCAGCAGCTTATGGACAGGGGGCTACGAGCAGTACTTC
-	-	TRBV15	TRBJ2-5	CATSGGGGSKAQYF	TGTGCCACCAGCGGGGGAGGGGGATCTAAGGCCCAGTACTTC